This paragraph reports one TCR beta chain. The antigen is undetermined. This entry comes from a study of cytomegalovirus exposure and HLA in healthy donors. Study-level background: The study placed about 81% of its approximately 400 genotyped donors in the Caucasian-associated ancestry cluster. Points from the study as a whole: Presence/absence analyses assumed roughly uniform sequencing depth across donors.

Germline-derived CDR1 and CDR2 are MNHEY and SMNVEV (reference sequence). The CDR3 loop spans 16 amino acids. Trimming removed 3 bases at V and 4 bases at J, with 18 bases between. The PCR ran on 60 Vbeta and 13 Jbeta primers. The repertoire was sequenced with immunoSEQ multiplex PCR; TCRdb's copy has only in-frame clones and lacks some. The table lists tens of thousands of clones, 60% to 65% of them singletons. This sequence originates from a human donor in good health. The material sequenced was PBMCs. The rearrangement links TRBV27 to TRBJ1-1; D is uncertain. The chain's CDR3 is CASSLMGHSGGTEAFF. DNA for the CDR3: TGTGCCAGCAGTTTGATGGGCCATTCAGGTGGCACTGAAGCTTTCTTT.